This T cell receptor (beta chain) was found in a study of blood T cell repertoires in COVID-19. The trim removed 4 bases at V and 2 bases at J, leaving 4 bases unmatched. This CDR3 contains 14 residues. CDR1 and CDR2 (germline): SGHVS, FQNEAQ. Sequencing used immunoSEQ multiplex PCR; TCRdb keeps in-frame clones, though not all of them. The sample lists about 9,000 clones, 80% to 90% occurring once. This sequence was found in a human donor in a cohort sampled during active COVID-19. The J gene is TRBJ2-7, the V gene TRBV7-8; 8 nucleotides match TRBD1. The sample was peripheral blood. The CDR3: CASSYGQGPYEQYF. Written as DNA, the CDR3 is TGTGCCAGCAGCTACGGACAGGGCCCCTACGAGCAGTACTTC.